Below, 13 T cell receptor beta chains from the same sample are listed, as sequenced in a study of cytomegalovirus exposure and HLA in healthy donors. Amplification used 60 Vbeta primers and 13 Jbeta primers. Sequenced by immunoSEQ multiplex PCR; TCRdb stores in-frame clones only, minus some. The data show around 150,000 clones, 75% to 80% seen once. The sequencing input was PBMCs. Source of these receptors: a man in his thirties or forties in good health and CMV-seronegative.

A few counts support this clone. J is TRBJ2-3 and V is TRBV9, with D uncertain. Trimming stripped 0 bases from V and 2 bases from J, with 10 bases between. This CDR3 has 15 residues. Germline V gene lookup returns CDR1 SGDLS and CDR2 YYNGEE. The CDR3 DNA reads as TGTGCCAGCAGCGTAGGAGCAACTAACACAGATACGCAGTATTTT. Protein product: CASSVGATNTDTQYF.

The V and J genes are TRBV6-1 and TRBJ1-2, with D perhaps matching TRBD1 (6 bases). CDR1 and CDR2 from the germline V gene are MNHNS and SASEGT. V was pared by 6 bases and J by 4 bases, with 15 bases between. This CDR3 comprises 14 residues. CDR3 coding DNA: TGTGCCAGCAGACGGACAGTAGGACCCTATGGCTACACCTTC. Translation: CASRRTVGPYGYTF.

The chain is built from TRBV7-9 and TRBJ2-5, with 8 nucleotides matching TRBD2. Germline V gives CDR1 SEHNR, CDR2 FQNEAQ (reference sequence). The length of the CDR3 is 15 residues. Germline trimming cut 6 bases from V and 5 bases from J; bases unmatched to any gene: 11. The CDR3 region has the DNA TGTGCCAGCAGACTTAAGCCGGGACTAGATGAGACCCAGTACTTC. Its translation: CASRLKPGLDETQYF.

The V gene is TRBV18, the J gene TRBJ1-5; 7 nucleotides line up with TRBD1. Germline CDR1 and CDR2: KGHSH and LQKENI. The length of the CDR3 is 16 residues. With 4 bases clipped from V and 0 bases from J, the junction kept 6 bases outside the gene matches. The CDR3 nucleotides read TGTGCCAGCTCACAAGGACAGGTCAATAGCAATCAGCCCCAGCATTTT. Amino acids: CASSQGQVNSNQPQHF.

V and J are TRBV11-2 and TRBJ2-7; 7 positions match TRBD1. Germline V lookup: CDR1 SGHAT, CDR2 FQNNGV. The CDR3 is 16 amino acids. The trim removed 5 bases at V and 5 bases at J, leaving 15 bases unmatched. CDR3 sequence: CASSPSVTGNPDEQYF. The CDR3 DNA reads TGTGCCAGCAGCCCCTCGGTGACAGGGAATCCCGACGAGCAGTACTTC.

In its sample, this clone was seen a few times. The chain carries TRBV27 and TRBJ1-1; weak D call: TRBD1 (5 bases). Germline values: CDR1 MNHEY, CDR2 SMNVEV (reference sequence). Trimming shortened V by 3 bases and J by 1 base, and 6 bases separated the two germline ends. The CDR3 covers 13 residues. The CDR3 here is CASSFQGNTEAFF. The CDR3 nucleotides read TGTGCCAGCAGTTTTCAGGGGAACACTGAAGCTTTCTTT.

The genes are TRBV27 and TRBJ2-3, with 9 bases fitting TRBD1. The CDR3 is made up of 16 amino acids. CDR1 is MNHEY, CDR2 SMNVEV, per germline (reference sequence). Trimming at V came to 1 base and at J to 4 bases, leaving 6 bases not matched to a gene. The CDR3 DNA follows: TGTGCCAGCAGTTTATATAGGACAGGGGAGGCAGATACGCAGTATTTT. The encoded protein is CASSLYRTGEADTQYF.

The genes are TRBV14 and TRBJ2-7, with 11 bases identical to TRBD2. J was trimmed by 4 bases and V by 2 bases; bases with no gene match: 13. This CDR3 has 18 residues. Germline V gene lookup returns CDR1 SGHDN and CDR2 FVKESK. In DNA form, the CDR3 reads TGTGCCAGCAGCCAACCCGGGAGAGTAGCGGGAGGGCCGTACGAGCAGTACTTC. Encoded protein: CASSQPGRVAGGPYEQYF.

The chain employs TRBV19 and TRBJ2-1; unclear D gene. Germline V gene sequence: CDR1 LNHDA, CDR2 SQIVND (reference sequence). The CDR3 length is 14 residues. V was trimmed by 5 bases and J by 4 bases, leaving 12 bases between them. For the CDR3, the DNA is TGTGCCAGTAGTGGCCAGAACCAATACAATGAGCAGTTCTTC. Residues: CASSGQNQYNEQFF.

This chain uses TRBV5-4 with TRBJ2-3, with 7 bases that match TRBD2. V shed 3 bases and J 0 bases; nucleotides not matched to a gene: 4. Germline lookup yields CDR1 SGHNT and CDR2 YYREEE (reference sequence). The CDR3 length is 15 residues. DNA for the CDR3: TGTGCCAGCAGCTCCCGCGGGGGTAGCACAGATACGCAGTATTTT. This translates into CASSSRGGSTDTQYF.

V and J are TRBV6-5 and TRBJ2-1; tentative D call: TRBD2 (6 bases). V dropped 2 bases and J dropped 8 bases, with 16 bases sitting between them. Germline V gives CDR1 MNHEY, CDR2 SVGAGI. The CDR3 runs 15 residues. The CDR3 bases are TGTGCCAGCAGTTACCAACTAGCAGCTGGAGATGAGCAGTTCTTC. This codes for CASSYQLAAGDEQFF.

The chain is built from TRBV27 and TRBJ2-5; 7 positions match TRBD1. The V segment lost 3 bases and the J segment 5 bases; nucleotides outside the gene matches: 6. This CDR3 comprises 14 residues. The V gene's germline CDR1 is MNHEY and CDR2 SMNVEV (reference sequence). CDR3 sequence (DNA): TGTGCCAGCAGTTTTGTACAGGGGCGCGAGACCCAGTACTTC. This gives the protein CASSFVQGRETQYF.

This chain connects TRBV6-5 to TRBJ2-7; perhaps TRBD2 as D (5 bases). The CDR3 spans 14 residues. Germline lookup yields CDR1 MNHEY and CDR2 SVGAGI. The V end lost 1 base, the J end lost 2 bases, and 9 bases lay between the germline ends. The CDR3 coding sequence is TGTGCCAGCAGTTACTATCGGGATACCTACGAGCAGTACTTC. It specifies CASSYYRDTYEQYF.